Listed here is a single T cell receptor beta chain. With random hexamers, roughly 0.5 to 1 ug RNA was reverse transcribed. By means of immunoSEQ multiplex PCR, TCR beta CDR3 spanning 54 Vbeta and 13 Jbeta underwent amplification. TCRdb fed the immunoSEQ multiplex PCR reads into MiXCR, producing one record per CDR3 protein. The sample records tens of thousands of distinct CDR3 sequences, more than 85% being singletons. This record belongs to a study of CD8 T cells in Susac syndrome. Germline CDR1 PRHDT, CDR2 FYEKMQ (reference sequence). Trimming removed 5 bases from V and 3 bases from J, with 16 bases in between. The CDR3 sequence is 15 residues long. CD8+ and CD4+ T cells circulating in blood were sequenced for TCR beta. Healthy donors matched for age and sex were used as controls. Negative isolation yielded CD8+ and CD4+ T cells; FACS enriched TEMRA cells.

V usage is TRBV13 and J usage is TRBJ1-1; TRBD1 might be the D (5 bases). The sequence derives from a human donor in good health. Specimen: CD8+ T cells from PBMCs. The CDR3 region is CASSPRGTGYTEAFF. CDR3 bases: TGTGCCAGCAGCCCTCGGGGTACAGGCTACACTGAAGCTTTCTTT.